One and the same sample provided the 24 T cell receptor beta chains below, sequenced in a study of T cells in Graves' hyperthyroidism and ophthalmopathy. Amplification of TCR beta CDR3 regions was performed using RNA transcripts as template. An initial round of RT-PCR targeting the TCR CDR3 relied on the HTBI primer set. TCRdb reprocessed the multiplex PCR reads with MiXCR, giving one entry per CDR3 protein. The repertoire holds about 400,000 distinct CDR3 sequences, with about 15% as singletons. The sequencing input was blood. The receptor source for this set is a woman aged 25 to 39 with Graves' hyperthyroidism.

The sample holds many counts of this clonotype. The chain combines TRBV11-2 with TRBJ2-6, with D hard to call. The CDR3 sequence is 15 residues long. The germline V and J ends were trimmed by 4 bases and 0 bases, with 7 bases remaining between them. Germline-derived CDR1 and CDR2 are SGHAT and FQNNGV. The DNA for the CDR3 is TGTGCCAGCAGCTATAGGAACTCTGGGGCCAACGTCCTGACTTTC. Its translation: CASSYRNSGANVLTF.

The CDR3 DNA is TGTGCCAGCAGTCCCATAGCGGCCCAACGGCCGCAAAGCGAGCAGTACTTC. Translated, it gives CASSPIAAQRPQSEQYF. The V and J genes are TRBV6-1 and TRBJ2-7; D may be TRBD2 (6 bases). CDR1 and CDR2 (germline): MNHNS, SASEGT. This CDR3 has 17 residues. The ends were cut back, 5 bases at V and 6 bases at J, with 26 bases in the middle.

CDR3 sequence reads: CASSFQSTTNTGELFF. The CDR3 nucleotides are TGCGCCAGCAGCTTCCAGTCCACAACGAACACCGGGGAGCTGTTTTTT. The chain links TRBV5-1 to TRBJ2-2; D gene unclear. The V gene lost 2 bases and the J gene lost 0 bases, with 11 bases spanning the gap. From germline, CDR1 is SGHRS and CDR2 YFSETQ. The CDR3 loop spans 16 amino acids. Full variable domain (rest looked up from reference TRBV5-1 and TRBJ2-2): KAGVTQTPRYLIKTRGQQVTLSCSPISGHRSVSWYQQTPGQGLQFLFEYFSETQRNKGNFPGRFSGRQFSNSRSEMNVSTLELGDSALYLCASSFQSTTNTGELFFGEGSRLTVL.

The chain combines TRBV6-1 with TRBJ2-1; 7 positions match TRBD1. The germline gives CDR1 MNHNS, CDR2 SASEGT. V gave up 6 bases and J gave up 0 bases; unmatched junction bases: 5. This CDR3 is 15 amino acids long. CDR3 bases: TGTGCCAGCAGGACGACAGGGAGCTCCTACAATGAGCAGTTCTTC. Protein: CASRTTGSSYNEQFF.

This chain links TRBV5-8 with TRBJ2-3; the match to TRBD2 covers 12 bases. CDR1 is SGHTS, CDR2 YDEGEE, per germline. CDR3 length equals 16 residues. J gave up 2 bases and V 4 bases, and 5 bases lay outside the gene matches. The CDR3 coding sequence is TGTGCCAGCAGCGTCGGACTAGCGGGATCCACAGATACGCAGTATTTT. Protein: CASSVGLAGSTDTQYF. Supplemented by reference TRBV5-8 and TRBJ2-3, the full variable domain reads EAGVTQSPTHLIKTRGQQATLRCSPISGHTSVYWYQQALGLGLQFLLWYDEGEERNRGNFPPRFSGRQFPNYSSELNVNALELEDSALYLCASSVGLAGSTDTQYFGPGTRLTVL.

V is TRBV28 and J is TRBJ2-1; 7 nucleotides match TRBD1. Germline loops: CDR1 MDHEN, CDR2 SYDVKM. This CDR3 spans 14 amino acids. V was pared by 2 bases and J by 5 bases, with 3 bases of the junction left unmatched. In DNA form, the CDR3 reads TGTGCCAGCAGTTTACCCGGACAGGACAATGAGCAGTTCTTC. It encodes CASSLPGQDNEQFF.

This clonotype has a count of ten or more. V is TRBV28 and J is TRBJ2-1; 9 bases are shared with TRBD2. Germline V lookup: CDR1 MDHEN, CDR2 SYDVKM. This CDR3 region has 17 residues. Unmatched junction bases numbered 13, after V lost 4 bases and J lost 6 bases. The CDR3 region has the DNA TGTGCCAGCAGTTACGGGCTGTTGACTAGCGGCTTCAATGAGCAGTTCTTC. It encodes CASSYGLLTSGFNEQFF.

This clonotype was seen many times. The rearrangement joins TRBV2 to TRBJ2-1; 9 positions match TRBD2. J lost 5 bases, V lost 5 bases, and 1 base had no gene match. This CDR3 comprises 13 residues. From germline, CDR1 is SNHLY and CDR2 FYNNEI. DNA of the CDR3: TGTGCCAGCAGTAGACTAGCGGACAATGAGCAGTTCTTC. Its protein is CASSRLADNEQFF.

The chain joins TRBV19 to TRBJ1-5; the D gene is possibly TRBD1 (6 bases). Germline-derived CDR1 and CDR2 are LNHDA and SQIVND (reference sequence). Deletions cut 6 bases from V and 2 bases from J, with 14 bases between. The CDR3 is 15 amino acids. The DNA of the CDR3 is TGTGCCAGTAGGGAACAGGGATTTGGCAATCAGCCCCAGCATTTT. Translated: CASREQGFGNQPQHF.

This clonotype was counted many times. CDR3 sequence: CASSFPLAGGGDTQYF. The CDR3 region has the DNA TGCGCCAGCAGCTTTCCCCTAGCGGGAGGCGGAGATACGCAGTATTTT. V and J are TRBV5-1 and TRBJ2-3; 11 nucleotides match TRBD2. The length of the CDR3 is 16 residues. CDR1 and CDR2 from the germline V gene are SGHRS and YFSETQ. With V trimmed by 2 bases and J by 5 bases, 7 bases remained unmatched.

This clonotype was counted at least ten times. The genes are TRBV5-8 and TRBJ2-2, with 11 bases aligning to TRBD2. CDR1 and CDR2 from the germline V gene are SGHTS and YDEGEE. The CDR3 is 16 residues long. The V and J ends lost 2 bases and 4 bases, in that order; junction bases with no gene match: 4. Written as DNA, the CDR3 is TGTGCCAGCAGCTTTACGGGACTAGCGGCCACCGGGGAGCTGTTTTTT. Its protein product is CASSFTGLAATGELFF.

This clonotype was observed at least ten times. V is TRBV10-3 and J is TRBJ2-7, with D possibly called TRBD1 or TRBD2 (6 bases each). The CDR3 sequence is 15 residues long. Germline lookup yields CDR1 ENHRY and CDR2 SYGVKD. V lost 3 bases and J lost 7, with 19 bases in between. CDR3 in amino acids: CAISDGGLKVPEQYF. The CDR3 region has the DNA TGTGCCATCAGTGATGGGGGGCTCAAGGTACCTGAGCAGTACTTC.

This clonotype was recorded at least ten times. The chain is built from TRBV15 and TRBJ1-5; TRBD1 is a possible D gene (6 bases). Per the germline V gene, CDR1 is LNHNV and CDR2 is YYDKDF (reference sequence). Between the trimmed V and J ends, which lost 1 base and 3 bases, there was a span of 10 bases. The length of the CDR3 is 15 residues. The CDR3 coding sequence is TGTGCCACCAGCAGAGGCAGGGGTTACAATCAGCCCCAGCATTTT. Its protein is CATSRGRGYNQPQHF.

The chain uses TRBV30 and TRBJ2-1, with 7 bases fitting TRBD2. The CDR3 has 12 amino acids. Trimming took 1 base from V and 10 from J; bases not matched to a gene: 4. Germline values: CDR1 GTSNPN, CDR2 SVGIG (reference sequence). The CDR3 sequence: CAWSGRGDEQFF. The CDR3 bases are TGTGCCTGGAGTGGTCGGGGGGACGAGCAGTTCTTC. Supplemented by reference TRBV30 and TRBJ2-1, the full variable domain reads SQTIHQWPATLVQPVGSPLSLECTVEGTSNPNLYWYRQAAGRGLQLLFYSVGIGQISSEVPQNLSASRPQDRQFILSSKKLLLSDSGFYLCAWSGRGDEQFFGPGTRLTVL.

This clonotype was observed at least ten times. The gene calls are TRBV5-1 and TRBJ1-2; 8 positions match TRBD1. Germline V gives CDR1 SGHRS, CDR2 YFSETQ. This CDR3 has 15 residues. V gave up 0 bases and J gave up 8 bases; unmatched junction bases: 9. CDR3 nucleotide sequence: TGCGCCAGCAGCTTGGATCAGGGGGCATCTATGGGCTACACCTTC. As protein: CASSLDQGASMGYTF.

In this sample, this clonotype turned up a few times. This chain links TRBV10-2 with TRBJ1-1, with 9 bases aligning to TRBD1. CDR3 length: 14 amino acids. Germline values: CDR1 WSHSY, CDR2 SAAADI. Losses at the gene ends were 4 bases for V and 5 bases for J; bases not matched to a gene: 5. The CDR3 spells CASSGGTGKTEAFF. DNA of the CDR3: TGCGCCAGCAGTGGTGGGACAGGGAAGACTGAAGCTTTCTTT.

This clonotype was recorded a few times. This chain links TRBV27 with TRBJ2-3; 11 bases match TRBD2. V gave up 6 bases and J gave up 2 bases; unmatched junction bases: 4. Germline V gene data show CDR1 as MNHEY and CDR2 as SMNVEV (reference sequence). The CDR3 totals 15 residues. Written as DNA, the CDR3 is TGTGCCAGCAGCCAACTAGCGGGGGACACAGATACGCAGTATTTT. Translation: CASSQLAGDTDTQYF.

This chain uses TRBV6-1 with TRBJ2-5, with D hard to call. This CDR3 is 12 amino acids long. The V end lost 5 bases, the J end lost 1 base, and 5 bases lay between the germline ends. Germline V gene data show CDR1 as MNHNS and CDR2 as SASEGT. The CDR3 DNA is TGTGCCAGCAGTTCCCTCCAAGAGACCCAGTACTTC. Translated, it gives CASSSLQETQYF.

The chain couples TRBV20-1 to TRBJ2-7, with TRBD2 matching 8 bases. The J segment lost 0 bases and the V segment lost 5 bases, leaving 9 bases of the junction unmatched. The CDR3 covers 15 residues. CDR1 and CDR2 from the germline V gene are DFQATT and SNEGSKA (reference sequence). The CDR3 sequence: CSALRAGGLSYEQYF. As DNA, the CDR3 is TGCAGTGCTCTAAGGGCGGGGGGACTCTCCTACGAGCAGTACTTC.

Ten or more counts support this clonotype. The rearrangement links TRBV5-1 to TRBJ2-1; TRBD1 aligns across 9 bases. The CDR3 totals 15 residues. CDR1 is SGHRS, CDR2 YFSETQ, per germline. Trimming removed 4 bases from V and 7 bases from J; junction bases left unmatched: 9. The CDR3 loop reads CASSPDRGRMNEQFF. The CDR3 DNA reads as TGCGCCAGCAGCCCGGACAGGGGCAGGATGAATGAGCAGTTCTTC.

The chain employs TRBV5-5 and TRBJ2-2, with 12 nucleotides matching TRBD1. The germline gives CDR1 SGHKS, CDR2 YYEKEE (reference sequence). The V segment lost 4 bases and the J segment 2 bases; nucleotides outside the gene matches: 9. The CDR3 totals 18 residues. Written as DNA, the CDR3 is TGTGCCAGCAGCGGGGGACAGGGGGCGTTGAGAAACACCGGGGAGCTGTTTTTT. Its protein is CASSGGQGALRNTGELFF.

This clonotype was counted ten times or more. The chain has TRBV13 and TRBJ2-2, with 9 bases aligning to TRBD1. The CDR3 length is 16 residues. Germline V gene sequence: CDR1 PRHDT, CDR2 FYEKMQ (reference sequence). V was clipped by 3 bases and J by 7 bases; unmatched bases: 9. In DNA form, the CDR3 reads TGTGCCAGCAGCTTCGACAGGGGGTCCGTCGACGGGGAGCTGTTTTTT. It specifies CASSFDRGSVDGELFF.

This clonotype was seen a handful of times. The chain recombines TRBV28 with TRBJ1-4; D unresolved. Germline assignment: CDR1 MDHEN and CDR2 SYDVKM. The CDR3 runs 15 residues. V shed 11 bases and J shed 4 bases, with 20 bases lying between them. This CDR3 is CASHLGGPINEKLFF. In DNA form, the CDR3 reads TGTGCCTCCCACCTTGGTGGGCCTATTAATGAAAAACTGTTTTTT.

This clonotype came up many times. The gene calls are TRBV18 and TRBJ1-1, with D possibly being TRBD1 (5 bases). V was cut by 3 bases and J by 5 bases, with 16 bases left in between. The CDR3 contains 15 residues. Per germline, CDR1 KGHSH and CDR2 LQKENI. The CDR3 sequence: CASSPPGGGGTEAFF. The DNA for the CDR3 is TGTGCCAGCTCACCGCCGGGAGGCGGGGGGACTGAAGCTTTCTTT. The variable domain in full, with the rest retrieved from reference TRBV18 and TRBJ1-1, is NAGVMQNPRHLVRRRGQEARLRCSPMKGHSHVYWYRQLPEEGLKFMVYLQKENIIDESGMPKERFSAEFPKEGPSILRIQQVVRGDSAAYFCASSPPGGGGTEAFFGQGTRLTVV.